These 21 T cell receptor beta chains came from one sample sequenced in a study of T cells in tumors and immune-related adverse events. The method was immunoSEQ multiplex PCR; TCRdb's version includes in-frame clones alone and lacks a portion of them. The table includes tens of thousands of clones, 75% to 95% detected once. The sample here was lymph node tissue, taken from a patient treated with anti-PD-1 therapy. Receptors were obtained from a female donor with metastatic renal cell carcinoma.

This clone occurred a few times. The chain has TRBV28 and TRBJ1-5, with 9 bases matching TRBD1. The CDR3 length is 14 residues. Trimming cost V 4 bases and J 9 bases; bases outside gene matches: 7. Germline CDR1 is MDHEN and CDR2 is SYDVKM. The chain's CDR3 is CASSSPTGGGPQHF. Here the CDR3 DNA reads TGTGCCAGCAGTTCCCCGACAGGGGGTGGGCCCCAGCATTTT.

The chain is built from TRBV27 and TRBJ2-7, with D perhaps matching TRBD2 (5 bases). Looked up from germline, CDR1 is MNHEY and CDR2 is SMNVEV (reference sequence). CDR3 length: 13 residues. V lost 2 bases and J 2 bases, leaving 7 bases between the germline ends. The CDR3 DNA reads as TGTGCCAGCAGTTTAGCGGGTCCCTACGAGCAGTACTTC. Translated, it gives CASSLAGPYEQYF.

The chain uses TRBV5-1 and TRBJ1-2; weak D call: TRBD1 (5 bases). CDR1 and CDR2 from the germline V gene are SGHRS and YFSETQ. The CDR3 totals 13 residues. The V end lost 4 bases, the J end lost 7 bases, and 14 bases lay between the germline ends. The CDR3 DNA sequence: TGCGCCAGCAGCGCGGGGACCGCCGGTGGCTACACCTTC. This sequence encodes CASSAGTAGGYTF.

The chain is built from TRBV7-9 and TRBJ1-5; TRBD1 matches at 7 bases. With 3 bases clipped from V and 7 bases from J, the junction kept 3 bases outside the gene matches. Germline V gene lookup returns CDR1 SEHNR and CDR2 FQNEAQ (reference sequence). This CDR3 has 13 residues. The CDR3 spells CASSFQGVQPQHF. CDR3 DNA sequence: TGTGCCAGCAGCTTCCAGGGGGTGCAGCCCCAGCATTTT.

The V call is TRBV4-3, the J call TRBJ1-2, with a possible D match to TRBD1 (6 bases). The V end lost 3 bases, the J end lost 7 bases, and 12 bases lay between the germline ends. The germline V gene encodes CDR1 LGHNA and CDR2 YSLEER. The CDR3 sequence is 13 residues long. CDR3 nucleotide sequence: TGCGCCAGCAGCCACCTCAGGGGTGGTGGCTACACCTTC. Translating it yields CASSHLRGGGYTF.

In its sample, this clone was seen a few times. J is TRBJ2-7 and V is TRBV6-5, with a possible D match to TRBD1 (5 bases). Germline CDR1 is MNHEY and CDR2 is SVGAGI. This CDR3 has 15 residues. V was cut by 6 bases and J by 1 base, with 16 bases left in between. This CDR3 is CASRLSTATSYEQYF. The CDR3 nucleotides read TGTGCCAGCAGACTATCGACAGCAACGTCCTACGAGCAGTACTTC.

This chain uses TRBV19 with TRBJ1-5; 7 nucleotides line up with TRBD1. The germline V gene has CDR1 LNHDA and CDR2 SQIVND (reference sequence). V shed 5 bases and J 2 bases; nucleotides not matched to a gene: 12. The CDR3 has 17 residues. CDR3 loop: CASSPDRDLLGNQPQHF. The DNA for the CDR3 is TGTGCCAGTAGTCCCGACAGGGACCTTTTGGGCAATCAGCCCCAGCATTTT.

The V call is TRBV11-2, the J call TRBJ1-2, with D uncertain. The CDR3 length is 15 residues. Germline V CDR1 and CDR2: SGHAT, FQNNGV. Trimming removed 0 bases from V and 6 bases from J, with 14 bases in between. CDR3 nucleotides: TGTGCCAGCAGCTTAGATCCCCGGGGAAGGAATGGCTACACCTTC. Translated, it gives CASSLDPRGRNGYTF.

J is TRBJ1-5 and V is TRBV30, with 7 bases identical to TRBD1. The length of the CDR3 is 13 residues. After removal of 4 bases from V and 3 bases from J, the junction contained 3 bases not matched to a gene. The germline V gene encodes CDR1 GTSNPN and CDR2 SVGIG (reference sequence). The CDR3 loop reads CAWNQGVNQPQHF. The DNA for the CDR3 is TGTGCCTGGAACCAGGGGGTCAATCAGCCCCAGCATTTT.

A remark on this clone: The junction and the germline gene differ at one end; a read error may be behind it. The chain employs TRBV7-7 and TRBJ2-5, with 13 bases that match TRBD2. Germline CDR1 reads SSHAT; CDR2 reads FNYEAQ (reference sequence). The CDR3 totals 15 residues. The CDR3 sequence: CASSLRTSGSETQYF. DNA of the CDR3: TGTGCTAGCAGCCTCAGGACTAGCGGGAGTGAGACCCAGTACTTC.

The chain has TRBV7-9 and TRBJ2-5; 7 bases are a match to TRBD1. V gave up 5 bases and J gave up 2 bases; unmatched junction bases: 2. Per the germline V gene, CDR1 is SEHNR and CDR2 is FQNEAQ (reference sequence). The CDR3 is made up of 13 amino acids. CDR3 residues: CASSPGQQETQYF. In DNA, the CDR3 is TGTGCCAGCAGCCCGGGACAGCAAGAGACCCAGTACTTC. Drawing the rest from reference TRBV7-9 and TRBJ2-5, the complete variable domain is DTGVSQNPRHKITKRGQNVTFRCDPISEHNRLYWYRQTLGQGPEFLTYFQNEAQLEKSRLLSDRFSAERPKGSFSTLEIQRTEQGDSAMYLCASSPGQQETQYFGPGTRLLVL.

This sequence joins TRBV28 and TRBJ2-7, with a weak D call TRBD2 (6 bases). Germline V CDR1 and CDR2: MDHEN, SYDVKM. The CDR3 totals 15 residues. V lost 5 bases and J lost 6, with 20 bases in between. The CDR3 spells CASSPGSAGLGEQYF. DNA of the CDR3: TGTGCCAGCAGTCCCGGGTCTGCGGGGCTTGGCGAGCAGTACTTC.

This clone has just one count. This chain connects TRBV19 to TRBJ2-3; D is ambiguous. This CDR3 has 16 residues. V gave up 3 bases and J gave up 0 bases, with 13 bases separating them. CDR1 is LNHDA and CDR2 is SQIVND in the germline V gene (reference sequence). CDR3 protein: CASSIVEEPSTDTQYF. The CDR3 DNA is TGTGCCAGTAGTATCGTAGAGGAACCAAGCACAGATACGCAGTATTTT.

This chain links TRBV5-1 with TRBJ2-7; weak D call: TRBD1 (5 bases). V was clipped by 4 bases and J by 2 bases, with 16 bases between them. The germline V gene has CDR1 SGHRS and CDR2 YFSETQ. The CDR3 contains 15 residues. DNA of the CDR3: TGCGCCAGCAGCCGCATGGGTCCAGGGACCTACGAGCAGTACTTC. Translation: CASSRMGPGTYEQYF.

V gene TRBV18 combines with J gene TRBJ1-4; TRBD1 is a possible D gene (6 bases). The CDR3 has 17 amino acids. The V end was cut by 2 bases, the J end by 8 bases, with 21 bases between. The germline gives CDR1 KGHSH, CDR2 LQKENI. CDR3 nucleotides: TGTGCCAGCTCACCAGTCGATGGGGGCCCGTCCAGAGAAAAACTGTTTTTT. This gives the protein CASSPVDGGPSREKLFF.

V is TRBV18 and J is TRBJ2-2; D unclear. The germline gives CDR1 KGHSH, CDR2 LQKENI. V shed 2 bases and J shed 0 bases, with 7 bases lying between them. CDR3 size: 15 residues. The CDR3 is CASSPKGTNTGELFF. As DNA, the CDR3 is TGTGCCAGCTCACCAAAGGGAACGAACACCGGGGAGCTGTTTTTT. Full variable domain (remainder filled in from reference TRBV18 and TRBJ2-2): NAGVMQNPRHLVRRRGQEARLRCSPMKGHSHVYWYRQLPEEGLKFMVYLQKENIIDESGMPKERFSAEFPKEGPSILRIQQVVRGDSAAYFCASSPKGTNTGELFFGEGSRLTVL.

This clone was seen just once. The chain has TRBV7-8 and TRBJ2-6; no clear D gene. Germline V CDR1 and CDR2: SGHVS, FQNEAQ. V was clipped by 10 bases and J by 1 base, with 11 bases between them. The CDR3 contains 14 residues. The CDR3 DNA reads TGTGCCACCGACCCCGGTTCTGGGGCCAACGTCCTGACTTTC. It translates to CATDPGSGANVLTF.

This clone was detected a few times. The CDR3 loop reads CASSLELAGGRETQYF. CDR3 DNA: TGTGCCAGCAGCTTGGAGCTAGCGGGGGGCCGAGAGACCCAGTACTTC. This chain joins TRBV5-5 and TRBJ2-5, with TRBD2 matching over 11 bases. CDR1 and CDR2 (germline): SGHKS, YYEKEE (reference sequence). The V segment lost 0 bases and the J segment 4 bases; nucleotides outside the gene matches: 5. The CDR3 is made up of 16 amino acids.

The chain joins TRBV19 to TRBJ1-1, with TRBD1 as a possible D gene (6 bases). Germline CDR1 and CDR2: LNHDA and SQIVND (reference sequence). The CDR3 loop spans 13 amino acids. With 6 bases removed from V and 0 bases from J, the gap between germline ends came to 8 bases. The CDR3 spells CASRRTVNTEAFF. In nucleotides, the CDR3 is TGTGCCAGTAGACGGACAGTGAACACTGAAGCTTTCTTT. The full variable domain, with the rest looked up from reference TRBV19 and TRBJ1-1, is DGGITQSPKYLFRKEGQNVTLSCEQNLNHDAMYWYRQDPGQGLRLIYYSQIVNDFQKGDIAEGYSVSREKKESFPLTVTSAQKNPTAFYLCASRRTVNTEAFFGQGTRLTVV.

CDR3 loop: CAISRLGSEQFF. The CDR3 coding sequence is TGTGCCATCAGCCGACTGGGTTCTGAGCAGTTCTTC. V and J are TRBV10-3 and TRBJ2-1; no firm D call. Trimming shortened V by 6 bases and J by 9 bases, and 12 bases separated the two germline ends. CDR3 length equals 12 residues. Germline values: CDR1 ENHRY, CDR2 SYGVKD.

The V gene is TRBV13, the J gene TRBJ2-1; D is unclear. V was clipped by 1 base and J by 2 bases, with 6 bases between them. The CDR3 extends over 14 amino acids. Germline CDR1 is PRHDT and CDR2 is FYEKMQ (reference sequence). The CDR3 nucleotides are TGTGCCAGCAGCTTAGATCGGACCTACAATGAGCAGTTCTTC. It specifies CASSLDRTYNEQFF. Full variable domain (remainder filled in from reference TRBV13 and TRBJ2-1): AAGVIQSPRHLIKEKRETATLKCYPIPRHDTVYWYQQGPGQDPQFLISFYEKMQSDKGSIPDRFSAQQFSDYHSELNMSSLELGDSALYFCASSLDRTYNEQFFGPGTRLTVL.